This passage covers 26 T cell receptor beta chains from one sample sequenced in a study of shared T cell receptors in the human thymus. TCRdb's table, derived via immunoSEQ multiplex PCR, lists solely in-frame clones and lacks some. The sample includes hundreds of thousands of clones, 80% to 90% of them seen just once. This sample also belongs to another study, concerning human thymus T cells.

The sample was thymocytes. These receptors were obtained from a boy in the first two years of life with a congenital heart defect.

This chain's CDR3 is CASSYVLTGVYYGYTF. In nucleotides, the CDR3 is TGTGCCAGCAGTTACGTTTTGACAGGGGTTTACTATGGCTACACCTTC. V and J are TRBV6-6 and TRBJ1-2, with 8 positions matching TRBD1. V dropped 2 bases and J dropped 3; count of bases not matched to a gene: 8. The CDR3 is made up of 16 amino acids. Germline values: CDR1 MNHNY, CDR2 SVGAGI (reference sequence).

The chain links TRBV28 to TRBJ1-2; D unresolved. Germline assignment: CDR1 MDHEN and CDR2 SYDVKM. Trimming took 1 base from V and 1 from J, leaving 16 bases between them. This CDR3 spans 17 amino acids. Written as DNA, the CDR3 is TGTGCCAGCAGTTTATCGTTGTGGCGGTGCCTTAACTATGGCTACACCTTC. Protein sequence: CASSLSLWRCLNYGYTF.

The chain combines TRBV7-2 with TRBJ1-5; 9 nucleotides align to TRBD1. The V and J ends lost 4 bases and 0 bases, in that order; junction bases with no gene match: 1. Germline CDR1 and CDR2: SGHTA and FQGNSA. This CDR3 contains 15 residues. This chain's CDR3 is CASSSDRGSNQPQHF. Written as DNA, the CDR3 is TGTGCCAGCAGCTCGGACAGGGGTAGCAATCAGCCCCAGCATTTT.

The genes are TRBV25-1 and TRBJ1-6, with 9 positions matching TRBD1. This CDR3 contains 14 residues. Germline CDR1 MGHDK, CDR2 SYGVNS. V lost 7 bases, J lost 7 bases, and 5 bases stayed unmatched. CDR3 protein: CASNGTGKNSPLHF. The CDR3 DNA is TGTGCCAGCAACGGGACAGGGAAAAATTCACCCCTCCACTTT.

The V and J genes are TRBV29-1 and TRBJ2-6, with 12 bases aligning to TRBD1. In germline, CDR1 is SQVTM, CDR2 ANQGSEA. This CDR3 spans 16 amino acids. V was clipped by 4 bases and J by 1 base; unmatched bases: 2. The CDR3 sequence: CSVVGQGASGANVLTF. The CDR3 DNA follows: TGCAGCGTTGTGGGACAGGGGGCTTCTGGGGCCAACGTCCTGACTTTC. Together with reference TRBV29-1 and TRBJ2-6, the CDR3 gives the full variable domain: SAVISQKPSRDICQRGTSLTIQCQVDSQVTMMFWYRQQPGQSLTLIATANQGSEATYESGFVIDKFPISRPNLTFSTLTVSNMSPEDSSIYLCSVVGQGASGANVLTFGAGSRLTVL.

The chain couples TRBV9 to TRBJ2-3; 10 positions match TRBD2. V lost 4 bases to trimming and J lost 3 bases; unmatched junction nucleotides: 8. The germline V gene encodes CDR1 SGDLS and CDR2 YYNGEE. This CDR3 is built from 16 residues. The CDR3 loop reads CASSPSSSGGTDTQYF. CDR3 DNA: TGTGCCAGCAGCCCAAGCAGTAGCGGGGGGACAGATACGCAGTATTTT.

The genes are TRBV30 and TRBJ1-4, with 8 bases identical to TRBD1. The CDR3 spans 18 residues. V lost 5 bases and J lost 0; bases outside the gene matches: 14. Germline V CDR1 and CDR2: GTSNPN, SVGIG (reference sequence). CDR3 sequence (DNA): TGTGCCTGGGGCCCAGGGGGCAAAGAGGCCTCAACTAATGAAAAACTGTTTTTT. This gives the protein CAWGPGGKEASTNEKLFF.

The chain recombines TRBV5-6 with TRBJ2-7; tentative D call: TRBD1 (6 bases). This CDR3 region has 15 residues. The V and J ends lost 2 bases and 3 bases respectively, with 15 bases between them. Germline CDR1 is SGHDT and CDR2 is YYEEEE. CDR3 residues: CASSLRQERIYEQYF. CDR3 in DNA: TGTGCCAGCAGCTTACGACAGGAGAGAATCTACGAGCAGTACTTC.

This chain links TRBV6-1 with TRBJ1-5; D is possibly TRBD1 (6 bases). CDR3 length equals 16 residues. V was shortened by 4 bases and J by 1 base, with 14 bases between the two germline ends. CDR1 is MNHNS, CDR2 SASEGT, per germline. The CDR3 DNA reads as TGTGCCAGCAGTGGATACAGCGGACAGAGCAATCAGCCCCAGCATTTT. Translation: CASSGYSGQSNQPQHF.

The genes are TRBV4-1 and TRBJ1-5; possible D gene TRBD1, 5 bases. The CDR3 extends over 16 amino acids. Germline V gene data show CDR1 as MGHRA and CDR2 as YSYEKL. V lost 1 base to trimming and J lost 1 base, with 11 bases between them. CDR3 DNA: TGCGCCAGCAGCCAAGGTCTGACAGAGAGCAATCAGCCCCAGCATTTT. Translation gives CASSQGLTESNQPQHF.

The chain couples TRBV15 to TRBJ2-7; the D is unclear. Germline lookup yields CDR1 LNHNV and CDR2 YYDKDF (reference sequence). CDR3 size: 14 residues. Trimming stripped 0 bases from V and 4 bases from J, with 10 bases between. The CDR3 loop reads CATSRDPTLYEQYF. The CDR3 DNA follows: TGTGCCACCAGCAGAGATCCTACCCTTTACGAGCAGTACTTC. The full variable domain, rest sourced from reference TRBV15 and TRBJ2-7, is DAMVIQNPRYQVTQFGKPVTLSCSQTLNHNVMYWYQQKSSQAPKLLFHYYDKDFNNEADTPDNFQSRRPNTSFCFLDIRSPGLGDTAMYLCATSRDPTLYEQYFGPGTRLTVT.

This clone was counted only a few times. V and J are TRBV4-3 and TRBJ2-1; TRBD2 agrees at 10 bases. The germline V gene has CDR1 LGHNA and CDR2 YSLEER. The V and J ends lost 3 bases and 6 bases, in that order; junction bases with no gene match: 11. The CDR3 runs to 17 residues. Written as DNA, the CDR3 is TGCGCCAGCAGCCACAAAAAAGCGGGAGGGCCGGGCAATGAGCAGTTCTTC. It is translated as CASSHKKAGGPGNEQFF.

In DNA, the CDR3 is TGTGCCAGCAGTTTAATAAAACGGGCTAGCGGGAGCTACGAGCAGTACTTC. Its translation is CASSLIKRASGSYEQYF. The rearrangement links TRBV27 to TRBJ2-7; 10 bases line up with TRBD2. Trimming at V came to 2 bases and at J to 3 bases, leaving 10 bases not matched to a gene. The CDR3 extends over 17 amino acids. In germline, CDR1 is MNHEY, CDR2 SMNVEV (reference sequence).

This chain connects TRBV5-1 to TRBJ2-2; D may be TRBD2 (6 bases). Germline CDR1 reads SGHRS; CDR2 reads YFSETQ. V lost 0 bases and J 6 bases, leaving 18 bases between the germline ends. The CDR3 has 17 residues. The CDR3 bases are TGCGCCAGCAGCTTGGATTCGGACTATCAGGAACCCGGGGAGCTGTTTTTT. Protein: CASSLDSDYQEPGELFF.

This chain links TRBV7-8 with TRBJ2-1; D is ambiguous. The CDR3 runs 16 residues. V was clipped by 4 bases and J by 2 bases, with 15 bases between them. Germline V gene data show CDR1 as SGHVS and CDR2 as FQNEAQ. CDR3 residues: CASSSSWLRPYNEQFF. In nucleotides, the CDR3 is TGTGCCAGCAGCTCCAGTTGGCTGAGGCCCTACAATGAGCAGTTCTTC.

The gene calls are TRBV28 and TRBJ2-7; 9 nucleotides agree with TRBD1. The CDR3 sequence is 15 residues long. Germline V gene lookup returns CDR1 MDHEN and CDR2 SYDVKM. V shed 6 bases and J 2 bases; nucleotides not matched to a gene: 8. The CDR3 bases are TGTGCCAGCAGAAACACAGGGGGCCCTCCCTACGAGCAGTACTTC. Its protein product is CASRNTGGPPYEQYF.

The CDR3, as DNA: TGTGCCAGCGCCGCCGGGACAGATAGCAATCAGCCCCAGCATTTT. Translation gives CASAAGTDSNQPQHF. This rearrangement joins TRBV18 to TRBJ1-5, with TRBD1 matching over 7 bases. The CDR3 spans 15 residues. After removal of 8 bases from V and 0 bases from J, the junction contained 7 bases not matched to a gene. CDR1 is KGHSH, CDR2 LQKENI, per germline.

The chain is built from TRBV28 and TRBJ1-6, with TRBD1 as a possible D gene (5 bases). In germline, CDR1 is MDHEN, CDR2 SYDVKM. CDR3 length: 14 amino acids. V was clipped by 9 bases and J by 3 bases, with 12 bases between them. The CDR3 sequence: CARPTGFYNSPLHF. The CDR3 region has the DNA TGTGCCAGACCAACAGGATTCTATAATTCACCCCTCCACTTT.

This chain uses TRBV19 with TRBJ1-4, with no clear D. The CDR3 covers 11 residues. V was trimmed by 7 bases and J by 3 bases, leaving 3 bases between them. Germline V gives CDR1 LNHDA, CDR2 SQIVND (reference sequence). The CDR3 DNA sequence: TGTGCCAGTACATCTAATGAAAAACTGTTTTTT. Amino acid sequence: CASTSNEKLFF.

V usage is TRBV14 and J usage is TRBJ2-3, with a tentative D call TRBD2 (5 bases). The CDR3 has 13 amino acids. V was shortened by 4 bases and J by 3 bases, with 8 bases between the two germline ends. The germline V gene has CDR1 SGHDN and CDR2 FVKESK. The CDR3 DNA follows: TGTGCCAGCAGCCTGCGGGTTACAGATACGCAGTATTTT. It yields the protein CASSLRVTDTQYF.

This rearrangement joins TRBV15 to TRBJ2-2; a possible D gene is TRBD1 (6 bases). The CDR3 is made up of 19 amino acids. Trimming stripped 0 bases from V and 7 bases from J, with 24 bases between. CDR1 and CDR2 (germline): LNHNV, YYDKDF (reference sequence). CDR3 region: CATSRDPLQTGEYGGELFF. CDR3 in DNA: TGTGCCACCAGCAGAGATCCCCTACAGACAGGCGAGTATGGCGGGGAGCTGTTTTTT.

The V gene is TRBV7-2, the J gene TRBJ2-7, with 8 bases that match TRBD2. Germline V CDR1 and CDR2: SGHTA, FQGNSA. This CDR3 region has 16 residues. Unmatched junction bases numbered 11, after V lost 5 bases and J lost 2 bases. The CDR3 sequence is CASSLGLAPRAYEQYF. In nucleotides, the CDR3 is TGTGCCAGCAGCCTAGGACTAGCCCCGCGGGCCTACGAGCAGTACTTC.

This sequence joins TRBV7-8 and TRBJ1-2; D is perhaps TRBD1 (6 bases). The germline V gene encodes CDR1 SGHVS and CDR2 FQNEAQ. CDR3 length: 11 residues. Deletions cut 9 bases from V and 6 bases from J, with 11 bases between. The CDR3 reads CASFTGHGYTF. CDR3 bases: TGTGCCAGTTTTACAGGGCATGGCTACACCTTC.

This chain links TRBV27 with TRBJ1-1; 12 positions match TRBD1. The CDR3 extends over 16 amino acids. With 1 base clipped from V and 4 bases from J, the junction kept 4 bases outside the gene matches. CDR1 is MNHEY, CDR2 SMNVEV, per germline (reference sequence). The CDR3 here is CASSLLGDRGLTEAFF. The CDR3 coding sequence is TGTGCCAGCAGTTTATTAGGGGACAGGGGGCTCACTGAAGCTTTCTTT.

CDR3 region: CASSLSGQESPLHF. As DNA, the CDR3 is TGTGCCAGCAGCTTAAGTGGACAGGAGTCACCCCTCCACTTT. The J gene is TRBJ1-6, the V gene TRBV7-9; 7 nucleotides agree with TRBD1. CDR3 length: 14 residues. Trimming cost V 2 bases and J 10 bases; bases outside gene matches: 5. The V gene's germline CDR1 is SEHNR and CDR2 FQNEAQ (reference sequence). Using reference TRBV7-9 and TRBJ1-6 for the parts outside the CDR3, the full variable domain is DTGVSQNPRHKITKRGQNVTFRCDPISEHNRLYWYRQTLGQGPEFLTYFQNEAQLEKSRLLSDRFSAERPKGSFSTLEIQRTEQGDSAMYLCASSLSGQESPLHFGNGTRLTVT.

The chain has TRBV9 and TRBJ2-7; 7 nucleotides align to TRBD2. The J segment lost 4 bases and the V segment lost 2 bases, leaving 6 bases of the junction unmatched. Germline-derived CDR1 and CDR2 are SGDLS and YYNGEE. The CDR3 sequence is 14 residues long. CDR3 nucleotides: TGTGCCAGCAGCGTCGGGACTAACAGGTACGAGCAGTACTTC. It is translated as CASSVGTNRYEQYF.